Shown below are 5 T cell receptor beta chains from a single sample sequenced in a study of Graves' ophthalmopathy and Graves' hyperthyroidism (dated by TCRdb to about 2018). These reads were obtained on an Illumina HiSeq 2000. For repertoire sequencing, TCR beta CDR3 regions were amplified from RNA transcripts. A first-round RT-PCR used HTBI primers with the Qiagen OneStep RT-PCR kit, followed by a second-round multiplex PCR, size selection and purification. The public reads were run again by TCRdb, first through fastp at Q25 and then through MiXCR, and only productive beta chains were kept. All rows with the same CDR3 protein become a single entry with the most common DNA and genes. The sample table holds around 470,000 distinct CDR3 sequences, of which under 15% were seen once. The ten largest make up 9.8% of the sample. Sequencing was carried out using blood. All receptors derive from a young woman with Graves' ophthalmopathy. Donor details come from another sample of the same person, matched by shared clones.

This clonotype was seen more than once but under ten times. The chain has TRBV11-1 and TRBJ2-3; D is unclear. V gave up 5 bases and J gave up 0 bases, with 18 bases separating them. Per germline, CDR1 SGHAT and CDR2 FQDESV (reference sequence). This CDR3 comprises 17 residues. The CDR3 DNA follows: TGTGCCAGCAGCCGAGTTGGCACATCTACTAGCACAGATACGCAGTATTTT. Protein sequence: CASSRVGTSTSTDTQYF.

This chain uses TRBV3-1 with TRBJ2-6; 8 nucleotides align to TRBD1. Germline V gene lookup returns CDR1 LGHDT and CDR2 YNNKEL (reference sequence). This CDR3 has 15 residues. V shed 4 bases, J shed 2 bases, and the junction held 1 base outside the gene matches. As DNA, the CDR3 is TGTGCCAGCAGCCCGGGACAGGCTGGGGCCAACGTCCTGACTTTC. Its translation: CASSPGQAGANVLTF.

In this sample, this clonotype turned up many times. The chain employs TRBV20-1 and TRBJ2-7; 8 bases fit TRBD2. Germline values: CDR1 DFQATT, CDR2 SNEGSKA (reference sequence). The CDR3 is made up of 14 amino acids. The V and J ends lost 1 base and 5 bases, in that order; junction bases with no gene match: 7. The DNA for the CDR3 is TGCAGTGCTAGAGGGGACGGGAGGGCCCACGAGCAGTACTTC. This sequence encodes CSARGDGRAHEQYF.

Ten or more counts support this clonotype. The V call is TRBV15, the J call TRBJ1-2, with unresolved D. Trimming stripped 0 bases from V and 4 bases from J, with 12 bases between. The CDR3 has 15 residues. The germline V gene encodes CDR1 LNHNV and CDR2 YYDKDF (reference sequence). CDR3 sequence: CATSRDLGSLYGYTF. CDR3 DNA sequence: TGTGCCACCAGCAGAGATCTTGGCAGCCTCTATGGCTACACCTTC.

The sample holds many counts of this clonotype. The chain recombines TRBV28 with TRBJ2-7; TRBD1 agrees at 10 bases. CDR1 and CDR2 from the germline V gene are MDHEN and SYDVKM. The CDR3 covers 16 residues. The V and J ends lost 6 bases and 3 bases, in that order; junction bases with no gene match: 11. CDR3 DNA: TGTGCCAGCAGCTTCGTAACCGGGACAGGGGTCTACGAGCAGTACTTC. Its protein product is CASSFVTGTGVYEQYF.